What follows are 5 T cell receptor beta chains derived from one specimen sequenced in a study of beta chain features in type 1 diabetes. These receptors have no known antigen. Study-wide findings and caveats: There was a moderate but significant shortening of TCRB CDR3s in all four CD4+ subsets of Type 1 diabetes patients.

Sequenced material consisted of expressed TCRB transcripts (all of the isolated RNA was reverse transcribed). Produced via immunoSEQ multiplex PCR; TCRdb's table is partial and in-frame only. The repertoire holds around 250,000 clones, with around 15% as singletons. The sequencing input was naive CD4+ T cells from blood. Receptors originate from a man aged 25-45 years with type 1 diabetes.

This clone was picked up a small number of times. J is TRBJ2-1 and V is TRBV14; the match to TRBD2 covers 8 bases. The CDR3 is made up of 14 amino acids. The J segment lost 9 bases and the V segment lost 1 base, leaving 5 bases of the junction unmatched. Germline assignment: CDR1 SGHDN and CDR2 FVKESK. The DNA of the CDR3 is TGTGCCAGCAGCCAAGTCGGGAGGGCCGGTGAGCAGTTCTTC. Encoded protein: CASSQVGRAGEQFF.

DNA of the CDR3: TGCGCCAGCAGCCCCCGACAGGGGGCTTGGGGCTACACCTTC. Translating gives CASSPRQGAWGYTF. The chain carries TRBV5-1 and TRBJ1-2; 10 bases line up with TRBD1. With V trimmed by 4 bases and J by 8 bases, 8 bases remained unmatched. Germline V CDR1 and CDR2: SGHRS, YFSETQ. The CDR3 has 14 amino acids. The full variable domain, its missing parts supplied by reference TRBV5-1 and TRBJ1-2, is KAGVTQTPRYLIKTRGQQVTLSCSPISGHRSVSWYQQTPGQGLQFLFEYFSETQRNKGNFPGRFSGRQFSNSRSEMNVSTLELGDSALYLCASSPRQGAWGYTFGSGTRLTVV.

This clone appeared a few times. This chain connects TRBV27 to TRBJ2-3, with a possible D match to TRBD1 (7 bases). The CDR3 has 13 residues. The germline gives CDR1 MNHEY, CDR2 SMNVEV (reference sequence). Trimming removed 4 bases at V and 9 bases at J, with 14 bases between. For the CDR3, the DNA is TGTGCCAGCAGTTCAGCAGGGGGAGGAACGCAGTATTTT. Protein product: CASSSAGGGTQYF.

There are a few counts of this clone. The chain links TRBV25-1 to TRBJ2-2, with TRBD2 matching over 7 bases. V dropped 11 bases and J dropped 4; count of bases not matched to a gene: 10. From germline, CDR1 is MGHDK and CDR2 SYGVNS. The CDR3 is 14 amino acids. CDR3: CAAAGAGPTGELFF. CDR3 bases: TGTGCCGCGGCGGGAGCGGGGCCCACCGGGGAGCTGTTTTTT.

The chain uses TRBV15 and TRBJ1-2, with D possibly TRBD1 on 5 matching bases. The V and J ends lost 1 base and 8 bases respectively, with 8 bases between them. CDR1 is LNHNV and CDR2 is YYDKDF in the germline V gene (reference sequence). The CDR3 runs to 12 residues. The CDR3 region has the DNA TGTGCCACCAGCAGAGTTGGGGGGGGCTACACCTTC. As protein: CATSRVGGGYTF.